This T cell receptor beta chain was found in a study of brain T cells in children with intractable seizures. This table comes from immunoSEQ multiplex PCR, and its TCRdb copy is limited to in-frame clones, with some not included. Of 70,000 to 85,000 clones listed, about 90% are singletons. The CDR3 covers 14 residues. Between the trimmed V and J ends, which lost 3 bases and 5 bases, there was a span of 14 bases. Germline loops: CDR1 SGDLS, CDR2 YYNGEE. On this clone itself: The antigen remains undetermined.

Study observations and caveats: Absence of clones before surgery may stem from lower sequencing depth.

The clonotype was recovered from a girl aged 2-10 years with Rasmussen encephalitis and intractable seizures. This rearrangement joins TRBV9 to TRBJ1-2; D gene uncertain. The sequenced sample was peripheral blood, obtained at surgery. This CDR3 reads CASSASGGAYGYTF. The CDR3 DNA follows: TGTGCCAGCAGCGCTAGTGGAGGAGCATATGGCTACACCTTC.